Below, 23 T cell receptor beta chains from the same sample are listed, as sequenced in a study of cytomegalovirus exposure and HLA in healthy donors. The protocol was immunoSEQ multiplex PCR, while the TCRdb copy is restricted to in-frame clones and leaves out a portion. The sample comprises some 120,000 clones, 95% to 97% of which are singletons, and 1.5% to 2% rests with the top ten. Material: PBMCs. The receptors derive from a man aged 18 to 29 in good health and CMV-seronegative.

This chain joins TRBV7-9 and TRBJ2-7; 7 bases line up with TRBD2. This CDR3 is 14 amino acids long. Germline lookup yields CDR1 SEHNR and CDR2 FQNEAQ (reference sequence). V shed 5 bases and J 4 bases; nucleotides not matched to a gene: 8. The CDR3 sequence is CASSRPGGSYEQYF. CDR3 coding DNA: TGTGCCAGCAGCCGACCCGGGGGGAGTTACGAGCAGTACTTC.

V and J are TRBV5-1 and TRBJ2-4; 9 nucleotides line up with TRBD2. Germline lookup yields CDR1 SGHRS and CDR2 YFSETQ. This CDR3 has 19 residues. V lost 4 bases, J lost 0 bases, and 14 bases stayed unmatched. For the CDR3, the DNA is TGCGCCAGCAGCCCGTACTCTCTAGCGGGGCCTCTAGCCAAAAACATTCAGTACTTC. It yields the protein CASSPYSLAGPLAKNIQYF.

The CDR3: CASSYSSPIMRSNNEQFF. CDR3 in DNA: TGTGCCAGCAGTTACTCTTCCCCAATAATGCGTTCTAACAATGAGCAGTTCTTC. V gene TRBV27 combines with J gene TRBJ2-1; D call uncertain. Trimming left V 4 bases short and J 5 bases short, with 24 bases between. The length of the CDR3 is 18 residues. Germline V gives CDR1 MNHEY, CDR2 SMNVEV (reference sequence).

DNA of the CDR3: TGTGCCAGCAGCTTAGATCCCAGTTTTTCCTACGAGCAGTACTTC. Translating gives CASSLDPSFSYEQYF. The rearrangement links TRBV11-2 to TRBJ2-7, with D unresolved. Looked up from germline, CDR1 is SGHAT and CDR2 is FQNNGV. This CDR3 is 15 amino acids long. The germline V and J ends were trimmed by 0 bases and 1 base, with 10 bases remaining between them.

This clone was recorded once. The V call is TRBV5-5, the J call TRBJ2-7; TRBD2 aligns across 12 bases. CDR1 is SGHKS, CDR2 YYEKEE, per germline (reference sequence). The CDR3 has 16 residues. V was pared by 5 bases and J by 1 base, with 7 bases of the junction left unmatched. CDR3 DNA sequence: TGTGCCAGCAGTTTTACCGGGACTAGCGGGTCCTACGAGCAGTACTTC. It yields the protein CASSFTGTSGSYEQYF. Supplemented by reference TRBV5-5 and TRBJ2-7, the full variable domain reads DAGVTQSPTHLIKTRGQQVTLRCSPISGHKSVSWYQQVLGQGPQFIFQYYEKEERGRGNFPDRFSARQFPNYSSELNVNALLLGDSALYLCASSFTGTSGSYEQYFGPGTRLTVT.

The J gene is TRBJ1-1, the V gene TRBV4-3, with D unresolved. Germline V gene lookup returns CDR1 LGHNA and CDR2 YSLEER. CDR3 length equals 13 residues. V gave up 2 bases and J gave up 0 bases, with 4 bases separating them. Here the CDR3 reads CASSQQVNTEAFF. The CDR3 bases are TGCGCCAGCAGCCAACAGGTGAACACTGAAGCTTTCTTT.

The chain combines TRBV7-9 with TRBJ2-7, with a tentative D call TRBD2 (6 bases). The germline V gene has CDR1 SEHNR and CDR2 FQNEAQ (reference sequence). This CDR3 is built from 14 residues. V lost 5 bases and J lost 2, with 13 bases in between. The CDR3 region is CASSARDFAYEQYF. For the CDR3, the DNA is TGTGCCAGCAGCGCTAGGGACTTCGCCTACGAGCAGTACTTC. The full variable domain, rest sourced from reference TRBV7-9 and TRBJ2-7, is DTGVSQNPRHKITKRGQNVTFRCDPISEHNRLYWYRQTLGQGPEFLTYFQNEAQLEKSRLLSDRFSAERPKGSFSTLEIQRTEQGDSAMYLCASSARDFAYEQYFGPGTRLTVT.

As concerns this clone: A read error may account for a junction end that differs from germline. The V gene is TRBV14, the J gene TRBJ2-2, with 9 positions matching TRBD2. Germline V CDR1 and CDR2: SGHDN, FVKESK. This CDR3 region has 16 residues. The CDR3, as DNA: TGTGCCGGCAGCCATTGGACTAGCGCTTACCCCGGGGAGCTGTTTTTT. Protein product: CAGSHWTSAYPGELFF.

This sequence joins TRBV15 and TRBJ1-1; TRBD1 aligns across 7 bases. This CDR3 contains 14 residues. CDR1 is LNHNV and CDR2 is YYDKDF in the germline V gene (reference sequence). With 6 bases clipped from V and 0 bases from J, the junction kept 4 bases outside the gene matches. CDR3 protein: CATSQTGLNTEAFF. In nucleotides, the CDR3 is TGTGCCACCAGTCAGACAGGGCTGAACACTGAAGCTTTCTTT. The full variable domain, with the rest looked up from reference TRBV15 and TRBJ1-1, is DAMVIQNPRYQVTQFGKPVTLSCSQTLNHNVMYWYQQKSSQAPKLLFHYYDKDFNNEADTPDNFQSRRPNTSFCFLDIRSPGLGDTAMYLCATSQTGLNTEAFFGQGTRLTVV.

The chain links TRBV19 to TRBJ2-1; TRBD2 agrees at 13 bases. Losses at the gene ends were 5 bases for V and 8 bases for J; bases not matched to a gene: 6. This CDR3 is built from 15 residues. The germline V gene encodes CDR1 LNHDA and CDR2 SQIVND (reference sequence). This chain's CDR3 is CASSHGLAGAYEQFF. The CDR3 DNA is TGTGCCAGTAGTCACGGACTAGCGGGAGCCTATGAGCAGTTCTTC.

This chain links TRBV14 with TRBJ2-7, with a possible D match to TRBD1 (5 bases). The CDR3 runs to 15 residues. Per germline, CDR1 SGHDN and CDR2 FVKESK. Trimming stripped 0 bases from V and 4 bases from J, with 13 bases between. Here the CDR3 DNA reads TGTGCCAGCAGCCAAGAGGCAGGGAATAGTTACGAGCAGTACTTC. Encoded protein: CASSQEAGNSYEQYF.

The gene calls are TRBV28 and TRBJ2-7, with TRBD1 as a possible D gene (6 bases). With 2 bases removed from V and 7 bases from J, the gap between germline ends came to 15 bases. CDR3 size: 14 residues. Germline V gives CDR1 MDHEN, CDR2 SYDVKM. This chain's CDR3 is CASSLLQGHGEQYF. For the CDR3, the DNA is TGTGCCAGCAGTTTACTACAGGGCCACGGGGAGCAGTACTTC.

The chain couples TRBV9 to TRBJ1-2; D may be TRBD1 (5 bases). The CDR3 runs to 13 residues. Germline loops: CDR1 SGDLS, CDR2 YYNGEE. Trimming took 1 base from V and 4 from J, leaving 8 bases between them. The CDR3 here is CASSVQGSYGYTF. Here the CDR3 DNA reads TGTGCCAGCAGCGTACAGGGCTCCTATGGCTACACCTTC.

V usage is TRBV5-1 and J usage is TRBJ2-5; 10 positions agree with TRBD2. Germline assignment: CDR1 SGHRS and CDR2 YFSETQ. V dropped 9 bases and J dropped 5; count of bases not matched to a gene: 10. The CDR3 runs 14 residues. CDR3 DNA: TGCGCCACAGGGGCTAGCGGGAGTGAGGAGACCCAGTACTTC. Translated, it gives CATGASGSEETQYF.

This chain uses TRBV7-2 with TRBJ2-6; 7 bases are a match to TRBD1. The CDR3 consists of 16 residues. CDR1 SGHTA and CDR2 FQGNSA come from the germline V gene. Unmatched junction bases numbered 5, after V lost 3 bases and J lost 3 bases. The CDR3 bases are TGTGCCAGCAGCTTTTTTCAGGGGGTTGGGGCCAACGTCCTGACTTTC. Protein: CASSFFQGVGANVLTF.

The chain carries TRBV7-2 and TRBJ1-1, with unresolved D. V lost 3 bases and J 6 bases, leaving 8 bases between the germline ends. Per the germline V gene, CDR1 is SGHTA and CDR2 is FQGNSA. This CDR3 region has 12 residues. CDR3 coding DNA: TGTGCCAGCAGCTTCAACTACCCTGAAGCTTTCTTT. Its protein product is CASSFNYPEAFF.

This clone was observed a handful of times. The same CDR3 can be traced to other DNA sequences in this sample. J is TRBJ2-1 and V is TRBV14; no definite D call. CDR1 is SGHDN, CDR2 FVKESK, per germline. CDR3 length: 16 amino acids. V was cut by 0 bases and J by 0 bases, with 9 bases left in between. DNA of the CDR3: TGTGCCAGCAGCCAAGATCCCAGCGACTCCTACAATGAGCAGTTCTTC. It translates to CASSQDPSDSYNEQFF.

The chain is built from TRBV6-1 and TRBJ1-2; 8 nucleotides agree with TRBD1. CDR1 is MNHNS, CDR2 SASEGT, per germline. The CDR3 length is 15 residues. V lost 3 bases to trimming and J lost 0 bases; unmatched junction nucleotides: 3. Here the CDR3 reads CASSDRTGSNYGYTF. In DNA, the CDR3 is TGTGCCAGCAGTGACCGGACAGGGTCTAACTATGGCTACACCTTC.

V gene TRBV15 combines with J gene TRBJ2-7; 11 nucleotides match TRBD2. This CDR3 has 15 amino acids. V was clipped by 2 bases and J by 2 bases; unmatched bases: 2. Germline-derived CDR1 and CDR2 are LNHNV and YYDKDF (reference sequence). The CDR3 sequence is CATSRSTSGAYEQYF. The CDR3 nucleotides read TGTGCCACCAGCAGATCGACTAGCGGGGCCTACGAGCAGTACTTC.

J is TRBJ2-3 and V is TRBV27, with D maybe TRBD2 (7 bases). V was pared by 0 bases and J by 4 bases, with 11 bases between. The CDR3 totals 15 residues. Germline CDR1 MNHEY, CDR2 SMNVEV (reference sequence). The CDR3 reads CASSLSGGAADTQYF. The DNA of the CDR3 is TGTGCCAGCAGTTTATCGGGGGGGGCAGCAGATACGCAGTATTTT.

J is TRBJ1-2 and V is TRBV19; the D gene is possibly TRBD1 (5 bases). The CDR3 loop spans 16 amino acids. Trimming stripped 5 bases from V and 3 bases from J, with 19 bases between. Germline V lookup: CDR1 LNHDA, CDR2 SQIVND (reference sequence). CDR3 amino acids: CASSSLPLDRDYGYTF. The CDR3 nucleotides are TGTGCCAGTAGTTCTCTGCCTTTAGACAGAGACTATGGCTACACCTTC.

The chain carries TRBV5-6 and TRBJ1-2; possible D gene TRBD1, 5 bases. CDR1 SGHDT and CDR2 YYEEEE come from the germline V gene. This CDR3 region has 13 residues. V was cut by 0 bases and J by 3 bases, with 6 bases left in between. The CDR3 loop reads CASSLAGDYGYTF. The CDR3 nucleotides read TGTGCCAGCAGCTTGGCGGGGGACTATGGCTACACCTTC.

This chain joins TRBV9 and TRBJ2-5; tentative D call: TRBD1 (6 bases). The CDR3 has 16 amino acids. The germline V gene encodes CDR1 SGDLS and CDR2 YYNGEE. The V gene lost 0 bases and the J gene lost 3 bases, with 15 bases spanning the gap. CDR3 nucleotide sequence: TGTGCCAGCAGCGTAGGCAGTGCAGGGGCGGAAGAGACCCAGTACTTC. Its protein product is CASSVGSAGAEETQYF.